These 26 T cell receptor beta chains were all obtained from the same sample, sequenced in a study of radiotherapy plus CTLA-4 blockade in lung cancer. Clones were read by immunoSEQ multiplex PCR, and TCRdb kept only the in-frame ones, dropping some. The table records some 120,000 clones, approximately 80% of them present only once. Sequenced material: peripheral blood, taken from a patient treated with radiotherapy plus ipilimumab. The receptors stem from a human donor with non-small cell lung cancer that progressed on radiotherapy plus ipilimumab. Some clones in this sample may be carry-over from other donors' samples.

J is TRBJ1-1 and V is TRBV29-1; the match to TRBD1 covers 7 bases. J was trimmed by 1 base and V by 3 bases; bases with no gene match: 2. CDR1 is SQVTM and CDR2 is ANQGSEA in the germline V gene. This CDR3 spans 13 amino acids. Here the CDR3 reads CSVDRTGNTEAFF. The DNA for the CDR3 is TGCAGCGTTGACAGGACAGGGAACACTGAAGCTTTCTTT. Looking up the rest from reference TRBV29-1 and TRBJ1-1 gives the full variable domain: SAVISQKPSRDICQRGTSLTIQCQVDSQVTMMFWYRQQPGQSLTLIATANQGSEATYESGFVIDKFPISRPNLTFSTLTVSNMSPEDSSIYLCSVDRTGNTEAFFGQGTRLTVV.

The chain is built from TRBV5-4 and TRBJ2-3; D is perhaps TRBD1 or TRBD2 (6 bases each). Germline lookup yields CDR1 SGHNT and CDR2 YYREEE (reference sequence). CDR3 length: 15 amino acids. The V and J ends lost 4 bases and 0 bases respectively, with 12 bases between them. The CDR3 nucleotides read TGTGCCAGCAGCCAGGGGACTGACAGCACAGATACGCAGTATTTT. Protein: CASSQGTDSTDTQYF.

V gene TRBV5-6 combines with J gene TRBJ2-1; D uncertain. The V end was cut by 0 bases, the J end by 12 bases, with 10 bases between. The CDR3 covers 12 residues. From germline, CDR1 is SGHDT and CDR2 YYEEEE. CDR3 coding DNA: TGTGCCAGCAGCTTGGACCCCCTAGGGCAGTTCTTC. Translation gives CASSLDPLGQFF.

The sample holds a few counts of this clone. V usage is TRBV5-6 and J usage is TRBJ1-2, with D uncertain. V dropped 0 bases and J dropped 8 bases, with 23 bases sitting between them. The germline V gene encodes CDR1 SGHDT and CDR2 YYEEEE. The CDR3 runs to 17 residues. CDR3: CASSLEWGKGLSGGYTF. The CDR3, as DNA: TGTGCCAGCAGCTTGGAATGGGGTAAAGGGCTATCGGGGGGCTACACCTTC.

This chain connects TRBV7-3 to TRBJ2-3, with 8 bases that match TRBD2. Germline CDR1 is SGHTA and CDR2 is FQGTGA. The trim removed 5 bases at V and 6 bases at J, leaving 10 bases unmatched. The CDR3 runs to 15 residues. The CDR3 spells CASSPTRTSSDTQYF. The CDR3 DNA reads as TGTGCCAGCAGCCCCACCCGGACTAGCAGTGATACGCAGTATTTT.

The CDR3 reads CASSADDGNEQFF. In DNA form, the CDR3 reads TGTGCCAGCAGCGCCGACGACGGGAATGAGCAGTTCTTC. This rearrangement joins TRBV9 to TRBJ2-1; D is unresolved. The CDR3 has 13 amino acids. With 3 bases removed from V and 7 bases from J, the gap between germline ends came to 11 bases. Per the germline V gene, CDR1 is SGDLS and CDR2 is YYNGEE.

The V and J genes are TRBV6-5 and TRBJ1-5; the match to TRBD1 covers 7 bases. After removal of 6 bases from V and 7 bases from J, the junction contained 12 bases not matched to a gene. Germline CDR1 is MNHEY and CDR2 is SVGAGI. CDR3 length: 15 amino acids. CDR3 sequence reads: CASSPRQGREQPQHF. CDR3 in DNA: TGTGCCAGCAGCCCCCGACAGGGAAGGGAACAGCCCCAGCATTTT.

The V gene is TRBV9, the J gene TRBJ2-3, with D uncertain. Germline-derived CDR1 and CDR2 are SGDLS and YYNGEE. The V and J ends lost 0 bases and 0 bases respectively, with 11 bases between them. The CDR3 loop spans 16 amino acids. CDR3 in DNA: TGTGCCAGCAGCGTAGGTCCCCGACTTAGCACAGATACGCAGTATTTT. Translating it yields CASSVGPRLSTDTQYF.

V gene TRBV29-1 combines with J gene TRBJ2-4; TRBD1 agrees at 7 bases. Germline CDR1 SQVTM, CDR2 ANQGSEA. CDR3 length equals 15 residues. Trimming took 0 bases from V and 5 from J; bases not matched to a gene: 7. The CDR3 loop is CSVEDTGTEENIQYF. The CDR3 coding sequence is TGCAGCGTTGAAGATACCGGGACAGAAGAAAACATTCAGTACTTC.

This clone was picked up one time. The chain recombines TRBV23-1 with TRBJ1-1; 8 nucleotides match TRBD1. TRBV23-1 is marked as an open reading frame, function uncertain. V dropped 4 bases and J dropped 4; count of bases not matched to a gene: 5. The CDR3 has 14 amino acids. The DNA for the CDR3 is TGCGCCAGCAGTCCCGGACAGGGAGGCACTGAAGCTTTCTTT. Protein sequence: CASSPGQGGTEAFF.

This clone showed up many times. The CDR3 coding sequence is TGTGCCAGCAGCCCCCGACAGTTCTATGGCTACACCTTC. Residues: CASSPRQFYGYTF. The chain has TRBV28 and TRBJ1-2; perhaps TRBD1 as D (5 bases). This CDR3 has 13 residues. CDR1 and CDR2 from the germline V gene are MDHEN and SYDVKM. Trimming removed 6 bases at V and 4 bases at J, with 12 bases between.

This clone occurred a few times. The chain carries TRBV2 and TRBJ1-1; tentative D call: TRBD1 (5 bases). Between the trimmed V and J ends, which lost 3 bases and 8 bases, there was a span of 10 bases. The CDR3 covers 12 residues. The V gene's germline CDR1 is SNHLY and CDR2 FYNNEI. CDR3 nucleotide sequence: TGTGCCAGCAGTGACGATAGGGGCGAAGCTTTCTTT. Residues: CASSDDRGEAFF.

The V call is TRBV5-1, the J call TRBJ2-2; TRBD1 matches 7 bases. Germline values: CDR1 SGHRS, CDR2 YFSETQ. The CDR3 has 15 amino acids. With 4 bases clipped from V and 4 bases from J, the junction kept 7 bases outside the gene matches. The CDR3 region has the DNA TGCGCCAGCAGCCCAATTGACAGGGCCACCGGGGAGCTGTTTTTT. Amino acid sequence: CASSPIDRATGELFF.

The chain joins TRBV7-2 to TRBJ1-5, with D hard to call. The CDR3 totals 14 residues. Germline loops: CDR1 SGHTA, CDR2 FQGNSA. Trimming pared 1 base from V and 9 bases from J, leaving 13 bases between. The CDR3 spells CASSLVPSRWPQHF. The CDR3 nucleotides read TGTGCCAGCAGCTTAGTCCCCTCGAGGTGGCCCCAGCATTTT.

In its sample, this clone was seen once. The chain couples TRBV11-2 to TRBJ2-7, with TRBD1 identical over 7 bases. Trimming removed 5 bases from V and 1 base from J; junction bases left unmatched: 14. Germline CDR1 reads SGHAT; CDR2 reads FQNNGV. The CDR3 runs 17 residues. Here the CDR3 reads CASSPRQGTVRSYEQYF. CDR3 nucleotides: TGTGCCAGCAGCCCACGACAGGGAACGGTAAGATCCTACGAGCAGTACTTC.

The V and J genes are TRBV28 and TRBJ2-3; TRBD2 matches at 10 bases. Germline V gene lookup returns CDR1 MDHEN and CDR2 SYDVKM. The CDR3 length is 15 residues. With 6 bases clipped from V and 2 bases from J, the junction kept 5 bases outside the gene matches. CDR3 DNA: TGTGCCAGCAGGGAGAGCGGGGGGGCCACAGATACGCAGTATTTT. It is translated as CASRESGGATDTQYF.

This clone was detected only a few times. V is TRBV5-8 and J is TRBJ1-4, with D unresolved. The V and J ends lost 4 bases and 7 bases respectively, with 23 bases between them. Germline lookup yields CDR1 SGHTS and CDR2 YDEGEE. This CDR3 region has 17 residues. The CDR3 DNA is TGTGCCAGCAGCCCTCGATCCCCCGTTGTAGCGGGTGAAAAACTGTTTTTT. Its protein product is CASSPRSPVVAGEKLFF.

The rearrangement uses TRBV7-2 and TRBJ1-3, with 9 bases matching TRBD1. J gave up 2 bases and V 1 base, and 3 bases lay outside the gene matches. The germline V gene encodes CDR1 SGHTA and CDR2 FQGNSA. The CDR3 covers 16 residues. The CDR3 region has the DNA TGTGCCAGCAGCTTAGGGGACAGGGTAACTGGAAACACCATATATTTT. This sequence encodes CASSLGDRVTGNTIYF.

This clone was observed a single time. This chain links TRBV4-2 with TRBJ1-1; D not resolved. Per germline, CDR1 LGHNA and CDR2 YNFKEQ. V gave up 1 base and J gave up 9 bases, with 6 bases separating them. The CDR3 contains 11 residues. This CDR3 reads CASSQGVKAFF. As DNA, the CDR3 is TGTGCCAGCAGCCAAGGGGTGAAAGCTTTCTTT.

The chain carries TRBV5-1 and TRBJ2-5; 9 nucleotides match TRBD1. V dropped 6 bases and J dropped 1; count of bases not matched to a gene: 4. The CDR3 loop spans 14 amino acids. The germline gives CDR1 SGHRS, CDR2 YFSETQ. The CDR3 loop reads CASNLGQGQETQYF. The CDR3 DNA is TGCGCCAGCAACCTGGGACAGGGCCAAGAGACCCAGTACTTC.

The chain couples TRBV6-5 to TRBJ2-7; no definite D call. This CDR3 comprises 14 residues. The V and J ends lost 2 bases and 3 bases respectively, with 11 bases between them. Germline lookup yields CDR1 MNHEY and CDR2 SVGAGI. CDR3 bases: TGTGCCAGCAGTTACGGCCCGATGTTCTACGAGCAGTACTTC. It encodes CASSYGPMFYEQYF.

Written as DNA, the CDR3 is TGTGCCAGCAGCGTAGGCCCCAATTACGAGCAGTACTTC. Translated: CASSVGPNYEQYF. The rearrangement links TRBV9 to TRBJ2-7; no clear D gene. Trimming pared 0 bases from V and 4 bases from J, leaving 8 bases between. The germline V gene has CDR1 SGDLS and CDR2 YYNGEE. The CDR3 is 13 amino acids.

The J gene is TRBJ2-2, the V gene TRBV7-9; no clear D gene. The CDR3 length is 15 residues. Trimming pared 0 bases from V and 1 base from J, leaving 6 bases between. CDR1 and CDR2 from the germline V gene are SEHNR and FQNEAQ (reference sequence). The CDR3 bases are TGTGCCAGCAGCTTAGCGGTCAGGAACACCGGGGAGCTGTTTTTT. Translating it yields CASSLAVRNTGELFF.

The chain recombines TRBV29-1 with TRBJ1-3; tentative D call: TRBD1 (5 bases). This CDR3 is built from 15 residues. Trimming removed 0 bases from V and 7 bases from J, with 16 bases in between. Germline CDR1 SQVTM, CDR2 ANQGSEA. The CDR3 sequence is CSVEDVWGVGNTIYF. CDR3 in DNA: TGCAGCGTTGAAGACGTATGGGGGGTAGGGAACACCATATATTTT. The complete variable domain, with remaining parts taken from reference TRBV29-1 and TRBJ1-3, reads SAVISQKPSRDICQRGTSLTIQCQVDSQVTMMFWYRQQPGQSLTLIATANQGSEATYESGFVIDKFPISRPNLTFSTLTVSNMSPEDSSIYLCSVEDVWGVGNTIYFGEGSWLTVV.

V gene TRBV5-6 combines with J gene TRBJ1-4; D ambiguous. This CDR3 has 17 amino acids. Germline values: CDR1 SGHDT, CDR2 YYEEEE. V gave up 0 bases and J gave up 0 bases, with 12 bases separating them. The DNA of the CDR3 is TGTGCCAGCAGCTTGGCTTCCCAGATTGCAACTAATGAAAAACTGTTTTTT. It is translated as CASSLASQIATNEKLFF.

CDR3 region: CAAGGYTDTQYF. The CDR3 DNA reads TGTGCCGCGGGCGGCTACACAGATACGCAGTATTTT. This chain joins TRBV5-4 and TRBJ2-3; D might be TRBD2 (5 bases). Between the trimmed V and J ends, which lost 10 bases and 2 bases, there was a span of 11 bases. This CDR3 has 12 residues. Per germline, CDR1 SGHNT and CDR2 YYREEE (reference sequence).